This entry features one TCR beta chain sequence. What it binds is not known. The data belong to a study of T cell responses to AZD1222 COVID-19 vaccine. Study-level findings and limits: Spike-specific TCR repertoires showed rising breadth and depth after two AZD1222 doses. Close to half of all spike-specific TCRs reportedly target regions of the variants that are unmutated.

The ends lost 3 bases at V and 0 bases at J; junction bases unmatched: 5. The CDR3 has 16 amino acids. Clones were sequenced by immunoSEQ multiplex PCR, and TCRdb holds only the in-frame ones, with some missing. Of approximately 110,000 clones listed, approximately 85% are singletons. This TCR was sampled from an adult in good health. The sequencing used peripheral blood, collected on day 0 of AZD1222 vaccination. The chain recombines TRBV23-1 with TRBJ2-7, with 10 bases aligning to TRBD1. TRBV23-1 is an open reading frame, and its role is uncertain. CDR3 residues: CASSHPGTGASYEQYF. CDR3 in DNA: TGCGCCAGCAGTCACCCCGGGACAGGGGCCTCCTACGAGCAGTACTTC.